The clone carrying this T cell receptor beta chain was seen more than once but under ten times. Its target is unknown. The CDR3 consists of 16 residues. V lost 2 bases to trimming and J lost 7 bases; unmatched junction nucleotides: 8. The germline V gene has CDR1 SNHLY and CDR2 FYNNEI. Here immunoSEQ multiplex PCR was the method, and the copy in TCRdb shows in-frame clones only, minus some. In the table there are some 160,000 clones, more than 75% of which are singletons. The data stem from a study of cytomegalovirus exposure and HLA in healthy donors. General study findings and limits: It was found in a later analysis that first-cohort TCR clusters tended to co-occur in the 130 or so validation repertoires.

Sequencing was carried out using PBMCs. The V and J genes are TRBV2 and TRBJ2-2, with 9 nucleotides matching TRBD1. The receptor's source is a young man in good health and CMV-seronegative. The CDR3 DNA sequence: TGTGCCAGCAGTGAACAACAGGGGGCTTTTGGCGGGGAGCTGTTTTTT. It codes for CASSEQQGAFGGELFF.